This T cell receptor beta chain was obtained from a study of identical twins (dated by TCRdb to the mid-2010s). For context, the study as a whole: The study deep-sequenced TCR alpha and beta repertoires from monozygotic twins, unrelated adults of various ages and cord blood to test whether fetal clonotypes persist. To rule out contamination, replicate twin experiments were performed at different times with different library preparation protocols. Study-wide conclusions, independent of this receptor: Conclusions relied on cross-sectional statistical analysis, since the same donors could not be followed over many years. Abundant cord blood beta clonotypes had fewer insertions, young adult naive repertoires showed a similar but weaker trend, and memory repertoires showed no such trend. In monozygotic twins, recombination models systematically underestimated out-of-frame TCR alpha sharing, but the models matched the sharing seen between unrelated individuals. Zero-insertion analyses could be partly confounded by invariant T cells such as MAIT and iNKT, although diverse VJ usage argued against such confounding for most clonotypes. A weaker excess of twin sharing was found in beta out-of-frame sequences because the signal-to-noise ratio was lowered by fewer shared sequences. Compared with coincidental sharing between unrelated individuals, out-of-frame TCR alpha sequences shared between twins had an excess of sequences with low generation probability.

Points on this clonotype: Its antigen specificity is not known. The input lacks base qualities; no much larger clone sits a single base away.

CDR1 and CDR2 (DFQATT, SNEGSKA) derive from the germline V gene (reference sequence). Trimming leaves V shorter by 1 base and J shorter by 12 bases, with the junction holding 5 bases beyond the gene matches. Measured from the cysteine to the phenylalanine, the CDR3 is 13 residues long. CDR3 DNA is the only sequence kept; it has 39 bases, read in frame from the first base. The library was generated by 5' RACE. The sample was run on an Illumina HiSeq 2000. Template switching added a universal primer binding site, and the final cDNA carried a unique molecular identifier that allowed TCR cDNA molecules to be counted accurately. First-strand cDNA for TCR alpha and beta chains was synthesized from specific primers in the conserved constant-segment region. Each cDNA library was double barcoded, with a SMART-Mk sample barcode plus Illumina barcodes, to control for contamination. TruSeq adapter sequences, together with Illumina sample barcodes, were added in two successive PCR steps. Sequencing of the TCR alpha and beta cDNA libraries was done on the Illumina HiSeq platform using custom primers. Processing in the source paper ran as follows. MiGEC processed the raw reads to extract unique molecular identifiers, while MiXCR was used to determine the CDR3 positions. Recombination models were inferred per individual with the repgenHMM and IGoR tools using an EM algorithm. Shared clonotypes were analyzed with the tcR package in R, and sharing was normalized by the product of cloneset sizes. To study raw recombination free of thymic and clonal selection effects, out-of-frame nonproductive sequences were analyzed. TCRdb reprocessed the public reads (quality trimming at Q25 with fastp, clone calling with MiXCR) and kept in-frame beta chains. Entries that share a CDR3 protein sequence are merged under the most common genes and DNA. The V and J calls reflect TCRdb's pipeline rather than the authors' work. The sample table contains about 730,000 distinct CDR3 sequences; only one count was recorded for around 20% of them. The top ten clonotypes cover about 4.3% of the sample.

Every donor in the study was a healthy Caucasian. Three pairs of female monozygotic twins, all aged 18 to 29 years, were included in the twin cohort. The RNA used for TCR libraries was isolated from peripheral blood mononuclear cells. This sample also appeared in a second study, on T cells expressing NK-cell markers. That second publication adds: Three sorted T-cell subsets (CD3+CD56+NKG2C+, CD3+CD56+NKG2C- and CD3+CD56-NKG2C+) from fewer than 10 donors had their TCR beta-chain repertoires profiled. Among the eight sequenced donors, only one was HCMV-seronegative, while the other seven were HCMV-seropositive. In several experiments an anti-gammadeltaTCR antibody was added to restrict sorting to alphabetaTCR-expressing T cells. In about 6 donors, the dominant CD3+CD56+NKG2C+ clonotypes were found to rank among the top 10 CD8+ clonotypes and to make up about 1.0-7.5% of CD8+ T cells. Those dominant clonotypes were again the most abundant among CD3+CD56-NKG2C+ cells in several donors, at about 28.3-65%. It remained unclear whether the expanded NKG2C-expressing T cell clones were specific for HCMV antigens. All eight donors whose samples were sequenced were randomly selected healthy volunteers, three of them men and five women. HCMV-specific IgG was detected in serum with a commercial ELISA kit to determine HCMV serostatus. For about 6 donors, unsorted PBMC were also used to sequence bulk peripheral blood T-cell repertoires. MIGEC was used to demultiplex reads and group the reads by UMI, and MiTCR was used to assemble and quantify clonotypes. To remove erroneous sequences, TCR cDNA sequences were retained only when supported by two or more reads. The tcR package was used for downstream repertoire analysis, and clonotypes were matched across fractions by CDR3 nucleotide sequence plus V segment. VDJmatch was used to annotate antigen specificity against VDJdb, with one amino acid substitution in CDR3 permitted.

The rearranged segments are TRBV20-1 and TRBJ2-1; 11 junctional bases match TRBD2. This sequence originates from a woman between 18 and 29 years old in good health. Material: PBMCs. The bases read TGCAGTGCTAGAGGTCTAGCGGGGGGTATGCAGTTCTTC. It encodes CSARGLAGGMQFF.